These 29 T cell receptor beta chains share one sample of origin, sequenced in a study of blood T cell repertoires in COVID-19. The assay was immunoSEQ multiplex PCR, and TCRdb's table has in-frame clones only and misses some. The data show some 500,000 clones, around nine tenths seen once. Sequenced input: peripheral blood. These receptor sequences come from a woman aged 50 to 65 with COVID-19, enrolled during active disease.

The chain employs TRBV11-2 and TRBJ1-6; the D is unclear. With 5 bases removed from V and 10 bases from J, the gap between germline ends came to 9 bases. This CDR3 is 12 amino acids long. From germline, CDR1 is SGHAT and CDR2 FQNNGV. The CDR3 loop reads CASSGRASPLHF. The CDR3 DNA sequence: TGTGCCAGCAGCGGCCGTGCCTCACCCCTCCACTTT. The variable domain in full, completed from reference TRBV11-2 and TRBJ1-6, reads EAGVAQSPRYKIIEKRQSVAFWCNPISGHATLYWYQQILGQGPKLLIQFQNNGVVDDSQLPKDRFSAERLKGVDSTLKIQPAKLEDSAVYLCASSGRASPLHFGNGTRLTVT.

The CDR3 loop is CASSRFKQGALGTEAFF. CDR3 DNA: TGCGCCAGCAGCCGTTTCAAACAGGGGGCATTGGGCACTGAAGCTTTCTTT. V gene TRBV4-1 combines with J gene TRBJ1-1; 9 nucleotides align to TRBD1. Germline CDR1 reads MGHRA; CDR2 reads YSYEKL. V gave up 4 bases and J gave up 4 bases; unmatched junction bases: 13. The CDR3 has 17 amino acids.

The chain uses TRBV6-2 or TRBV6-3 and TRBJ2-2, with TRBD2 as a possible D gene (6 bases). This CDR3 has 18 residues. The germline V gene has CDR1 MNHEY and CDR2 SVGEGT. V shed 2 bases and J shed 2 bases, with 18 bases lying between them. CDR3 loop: CASSYGRGWRVNTGELFF. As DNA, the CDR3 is TGTGCCAGCAGTTACGGTCGGGGTTGGAGGGTAAACACCGGGGAGCTGTTTTTT.

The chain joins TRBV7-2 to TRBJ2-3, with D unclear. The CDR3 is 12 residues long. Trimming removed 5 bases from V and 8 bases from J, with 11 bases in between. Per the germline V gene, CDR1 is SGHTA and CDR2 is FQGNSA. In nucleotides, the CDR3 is TGTGCCAGCAGCGAAGTTAGCACTACGCAGTATTTT. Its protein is CASSEVSTTQYF.

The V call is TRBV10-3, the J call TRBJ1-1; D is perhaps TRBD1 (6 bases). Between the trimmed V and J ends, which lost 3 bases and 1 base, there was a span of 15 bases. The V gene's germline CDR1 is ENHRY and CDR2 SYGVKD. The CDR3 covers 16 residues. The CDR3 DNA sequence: TGTGCCATCAGTGACCCTAGCAGGGGTCGGAACACTGAAGCTTTCTTT. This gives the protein CAISDPSRGRNTEAFF.

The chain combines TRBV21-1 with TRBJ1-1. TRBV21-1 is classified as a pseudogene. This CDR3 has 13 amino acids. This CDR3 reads CASSKAERTEAFF. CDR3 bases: TGTGCCAGCAGCAAAGCGGAGCGCACTGAAGCTTTCTTT.

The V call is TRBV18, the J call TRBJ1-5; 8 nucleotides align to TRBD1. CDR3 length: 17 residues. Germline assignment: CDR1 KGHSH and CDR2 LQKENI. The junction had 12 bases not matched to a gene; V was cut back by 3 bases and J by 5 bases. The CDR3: CASSPIRGTGVYQPQHF. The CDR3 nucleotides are TGTGCCAGCTCACCGATTAGAGGGACAGGTGTTTATCAGCCCCAGCATTTT.

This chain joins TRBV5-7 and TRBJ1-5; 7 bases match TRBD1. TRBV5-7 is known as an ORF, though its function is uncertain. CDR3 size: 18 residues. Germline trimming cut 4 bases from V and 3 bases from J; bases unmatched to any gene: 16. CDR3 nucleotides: TGTGCCAGCAGCCCGGCGGGGACAGATGCGGAGGACAATCAGCCCCAGCATTTT. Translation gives CASSPAGTDAEDNQPQHF.

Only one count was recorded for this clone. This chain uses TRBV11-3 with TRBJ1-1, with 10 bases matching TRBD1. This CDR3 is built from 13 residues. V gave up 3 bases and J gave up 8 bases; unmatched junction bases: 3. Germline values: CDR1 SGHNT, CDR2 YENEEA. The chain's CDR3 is CASSLDRGEEAFF. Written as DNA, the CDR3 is TGTGCCAGCAGCTTGGACAGGGGGGAGGAAGCTTTCTTT.

CDR3 sequence: CASSEKGARGELFF. The CDR3 nucleotides are TGTGCCAGCAGTGAAAAGGGGGCGAGAGGGGAGCTGTTTTTT. V usage is TRBV6-1 and J usage is TRBJ2-2, with TRBD1 matching over 7 bases. CDR1 MNHNS and CDR2 SASEGT come from the germline V gene. The CDR3 is 14 amino acids. The J segment lost 8 bases and the V segment lost 2 bases, leaving 5 bases of the junction unmatched.

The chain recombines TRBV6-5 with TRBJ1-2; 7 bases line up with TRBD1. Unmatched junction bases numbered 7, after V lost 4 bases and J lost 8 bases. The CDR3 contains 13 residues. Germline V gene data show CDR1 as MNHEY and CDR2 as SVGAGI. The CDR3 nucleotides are TGTGCCAGCAGTTTTGACAGGGATTTAGGCTACACCTTC. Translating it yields CASSFDRDLGYTF.

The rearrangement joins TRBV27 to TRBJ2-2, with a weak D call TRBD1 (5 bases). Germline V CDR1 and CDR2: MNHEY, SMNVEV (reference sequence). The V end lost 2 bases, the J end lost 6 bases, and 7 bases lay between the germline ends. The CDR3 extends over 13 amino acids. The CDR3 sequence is CASSLAGSGELFF. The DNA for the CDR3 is TGTGCCAGCAGTTTAGCAGGGTCCGGGGAGCTGTTTTTT.

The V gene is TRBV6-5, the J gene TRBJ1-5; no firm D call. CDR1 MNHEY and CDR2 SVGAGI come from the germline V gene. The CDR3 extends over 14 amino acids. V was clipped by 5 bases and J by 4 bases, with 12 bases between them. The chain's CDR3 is CASSRREENQPQHF. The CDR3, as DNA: TGTGCCAGCAGTCGACGGGAGGAGAATCAGCCCCAGCATTTT.

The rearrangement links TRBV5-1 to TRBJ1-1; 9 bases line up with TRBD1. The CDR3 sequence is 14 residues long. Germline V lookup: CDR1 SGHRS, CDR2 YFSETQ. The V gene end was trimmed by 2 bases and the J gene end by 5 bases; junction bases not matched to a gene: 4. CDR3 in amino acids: CASSFGQGKTEAFF. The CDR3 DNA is TGCGCCAGCAGCTTCGGACAGGGGAAAACTGAAGCTTTCTTT.

The CDR3 is CASSYRQGLNEKLFF. CDR3 nucleotides: TGCGCCAGCAGCTATCGACAGGGCCTTAATGAAAAACTGTTTTTT. The rearrangement joins TRBV5-1 to TRBJ1-4, with 7 bases aligning to TRBD1. J was trimmed by 4 bases and V by 3 bases; bases with no gene match: 6. The V gene's germline CDR1 is SGHRS and CDR2 YFSETQ. The CDR3 spans 15 residues.

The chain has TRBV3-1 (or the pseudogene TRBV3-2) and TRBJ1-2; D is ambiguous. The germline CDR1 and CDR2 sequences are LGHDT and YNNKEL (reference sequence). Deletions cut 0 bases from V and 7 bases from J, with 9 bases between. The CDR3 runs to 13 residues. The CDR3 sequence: CASSQDMTGGYTF. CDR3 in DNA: TGTGCCAGCAGCCAAGATATGACGGGTGGCTACACCTTC.

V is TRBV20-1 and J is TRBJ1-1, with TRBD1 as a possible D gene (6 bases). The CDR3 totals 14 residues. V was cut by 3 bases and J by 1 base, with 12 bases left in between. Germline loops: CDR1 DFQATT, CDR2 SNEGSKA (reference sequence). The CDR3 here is CSASRGGQNTEAFF. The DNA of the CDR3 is TGCAGTGCTAGTCGGGGGGGCCAGAACACTGAAGCTTTCTTT.

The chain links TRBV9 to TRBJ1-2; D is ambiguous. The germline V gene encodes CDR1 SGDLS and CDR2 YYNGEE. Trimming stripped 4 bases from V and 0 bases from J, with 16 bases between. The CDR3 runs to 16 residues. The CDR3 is CASSSPREDANYGYTF. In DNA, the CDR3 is TGTGCCAGCAGCTCCCCCCGTGAGGATGCTAACTATGGCTACACCTTC.

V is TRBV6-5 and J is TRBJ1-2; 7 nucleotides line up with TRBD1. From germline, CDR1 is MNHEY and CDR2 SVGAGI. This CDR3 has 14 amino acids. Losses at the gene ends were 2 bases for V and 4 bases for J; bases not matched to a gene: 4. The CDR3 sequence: CASSYIDRAYGYTF. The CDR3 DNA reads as TGTGCCAGCAGTTACATAGACAGGGCCTATGGCTACACCTTC.

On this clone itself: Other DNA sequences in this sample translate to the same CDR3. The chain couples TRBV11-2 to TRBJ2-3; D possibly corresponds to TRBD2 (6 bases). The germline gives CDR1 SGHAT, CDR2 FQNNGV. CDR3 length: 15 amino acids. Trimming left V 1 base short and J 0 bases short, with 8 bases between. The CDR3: CASSLVGGSTDTQYF. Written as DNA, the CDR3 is TGTGCCAGCAGCTTAGTCGGGGGTAGCACAGATACGCAGTATTTT.

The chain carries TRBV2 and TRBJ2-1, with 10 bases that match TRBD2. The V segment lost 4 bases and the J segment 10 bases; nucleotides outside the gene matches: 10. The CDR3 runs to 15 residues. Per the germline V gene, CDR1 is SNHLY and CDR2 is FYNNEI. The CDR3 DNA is TGTGCCAGCAGTGCCGGGCCGGGACTAGCGCGCGAGCAGTTCTTC. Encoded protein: CASSAGPGLAREQFF.

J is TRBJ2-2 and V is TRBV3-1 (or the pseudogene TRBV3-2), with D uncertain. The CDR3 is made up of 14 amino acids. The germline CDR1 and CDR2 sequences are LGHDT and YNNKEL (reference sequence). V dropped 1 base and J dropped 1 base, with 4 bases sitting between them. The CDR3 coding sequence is TGTGCCAGCAGCCAAGTATTGAACACCGGGGAGCTGTTTTTT. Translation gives CASSQVLNTGELFF.

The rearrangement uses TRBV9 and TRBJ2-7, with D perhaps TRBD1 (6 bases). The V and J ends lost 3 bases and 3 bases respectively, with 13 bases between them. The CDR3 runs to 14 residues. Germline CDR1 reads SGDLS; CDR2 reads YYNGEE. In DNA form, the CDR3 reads TGTGCCAGCAGCGGGGGACAAGGTGTCTACGAGCAGTACTTC. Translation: CASSGGQGVYEQYF. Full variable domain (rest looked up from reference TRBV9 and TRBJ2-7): DSGVTQTPKHLITATGQRVTLRCSPRSGDLSVYWYQQSLDQGLQFLIQYYNGEERAKGNILERFSAQQFPDLHSELNLSSLELGDSALYFCASSGGQGVYEQYFGPGTRLTVT.

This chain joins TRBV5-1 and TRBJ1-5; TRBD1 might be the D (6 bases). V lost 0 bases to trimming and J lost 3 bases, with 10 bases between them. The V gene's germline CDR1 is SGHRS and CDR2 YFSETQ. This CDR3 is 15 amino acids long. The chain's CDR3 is CASSLETGFNQPQHF. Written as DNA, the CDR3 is TGCGCCAGCAGCTTGGAGACAGGATTCAATCAGCCCCAGCATTTT.

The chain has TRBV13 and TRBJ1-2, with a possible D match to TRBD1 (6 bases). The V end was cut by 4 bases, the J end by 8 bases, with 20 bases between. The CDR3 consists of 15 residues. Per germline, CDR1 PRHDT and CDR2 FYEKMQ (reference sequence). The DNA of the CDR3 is TGTGCCAGCAGCTCCTTACAGGGCATGCGACGCGGCTACACCTTC. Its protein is CASSSLQGMRRGYTF.

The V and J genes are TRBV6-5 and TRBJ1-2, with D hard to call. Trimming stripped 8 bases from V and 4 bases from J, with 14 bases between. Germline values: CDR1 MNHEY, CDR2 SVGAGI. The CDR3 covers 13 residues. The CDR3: CASRESVTYGYTF. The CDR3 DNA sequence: TGTGCCAGCCGGGAGTCGGTCACCTATGGCTACACCTTC.

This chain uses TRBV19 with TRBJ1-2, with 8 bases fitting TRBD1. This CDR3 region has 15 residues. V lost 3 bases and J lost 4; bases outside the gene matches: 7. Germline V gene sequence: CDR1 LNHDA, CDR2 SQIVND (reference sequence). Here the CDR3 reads CASSITGGVSYGYTF. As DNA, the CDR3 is TGTGCCAGTAGTATTACAGGGGGAGTTTCCTATGGCTACACCTTC.

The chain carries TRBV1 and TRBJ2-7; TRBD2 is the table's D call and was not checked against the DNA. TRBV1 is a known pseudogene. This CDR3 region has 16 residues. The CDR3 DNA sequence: TGCACCAGCAGGCCTGTAGCGGGGGGACTCTCCTACGAGCAGTACTTC. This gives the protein CTSRPVAGGLSYEQYF.

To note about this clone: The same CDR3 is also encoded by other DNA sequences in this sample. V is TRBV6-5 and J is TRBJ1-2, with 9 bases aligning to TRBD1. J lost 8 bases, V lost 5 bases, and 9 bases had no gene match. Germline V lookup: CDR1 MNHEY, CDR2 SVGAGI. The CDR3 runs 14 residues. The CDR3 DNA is TGTGCCAGCAGTCCTATACAGGGGGCAGGGGGCTACACCTTC. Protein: CASSPIQGAGGYTF.